The clone carrying this TCR beta chain was detected ten times or more. Its antigen is still unknown. This CDR3 comprises 14 residues. The germline gives CDR1 DFQATT, CDR2 SNEGSKA (reference sequence). The V gene lost 6 bases and the J gene lost 1 base, with 14 bases spanning the gap. Noted time point: pre-sensitization, week 0. Documented treatment: therapeutic diphenylcyclopropenone sensitization with weekly scalp DPC. Donation of samples came from alopecia patients who were 18 to 70 years old and suitable for DPC. This sample was included in a study of human T cells and chemical hapten exposure. Study-level information: The variation in per-sample TCR yields arose mainly from small differences in pooled library volumes.

General observations from the study: With DPC sensitization, TCRs exceeding 1 in 1000 frequency showed no change. Among expanded TCRs, significantly more large CDR3 similarity clusters formed than among controls.

MiXCR, applied by TCRdb to the RACE reads, yields one record per CDR3 protein. Of 35,000 to 50,000 distinct CDR3 sequences listed, roughly a tenth are singletons. Sequencing used whole blood, obtained in connection with sensitization to the hapten diphenylcyclopropenone (DPC). This clonotype originated in a young man with alopecia areata. Some clones in this sample may be carry-over from other donors' samples. The genes are TRBV20-1 and TRBJ2-3; tentative D call: TRBD2 (5 bases). The CDR3 reads CSALAIVGTDTQYF. The CDR3 region has the DNA TGCAGTGCCCTAGCAATAGTCGGCACAGATACGCAGTATTTT.